The 20 T cell receptor beta chains below come from one sample, sequenced in a study. TCRdb fed the RT-PCR reads into MiXCR, producing one record per CDR3 protein. Here the sample spans 550,000 to 750,000 distinct CDR3 sequences, 12% to 15% being singletons. The sequenced sample consisted of memory CD4+ T cells from blood. Receptor source: a female donor in good health, serving as a healthy control.

This clonotype was observed many times. This sequence joins TRBV5-1 and TRBJ2-3; 14 nucleotides line up with TRBD2. The V segment lost 4 bases and the J segment 5 bases; nucleotides outside the gene matches: 6. In germline, CDR1 is SGHRS, CDR2 YFSETQ. The CDR3 is 16 residues long. For the CDR3, the DNA is TGCGCCAGCAGCGTTGGACTAGCGGGAGGAATAGATACGCAGTATTTT. This sequence encodes CASSVGLAGGIDTQYF.

This clonotype was observed many times. The genes are TRBV7-3 and TRBJ2-2; D may be TRBD2 (5 bases). The CDR3 length is 14 residues. The V end lost 5 bases, the J end lost 7 bases, and 14 bases lay between the germline ends. Germline lookup yields CDR1 SGHTA and CDR2 FQGTGA. CDR3 protein: CASSEELGLGELFF. The CDR3, as DNA: TGTGCCAGCAGCGAGGAGCTAGGACTCGGGGAGCTGTTTTTT.

This clonotype showed up many times. The J gene is TRBJ1-2, the V gene TRBV7-2, with TRBD1 as a possible D gene (5 bases). V lost 4 bases, J lost 0 bases, and 9 bases lay in between. The CDR3 spans 14 residues. Germline lookup yields CDR1 SGHTA and CDR2 FQGNSA. The CDR3 here is CASSSGATNYGYTF. The CDR3, as DNA: TGTGCCAGCAGCTCCGGGGCAACTAACTATGGCTACACCTTC.

This clonotype was counted between two and nine times. The genes are TRBV7-9 and TRBJ2-3; 8 nucleotides align to TRBD1. In germline, CDR1 is SEHNR, CDR2 FQNEAQ (reference sequence). The CDR3 is 16 residues long. With 1 base clipped from V and 5 bases from J, the junction kept 8 bases outside the gene matches. The CDR3, as DNA: TGTGCCAGCAGCTTAGGGTCAGGGGGCGCGGAAGATACGCAGTATTTT. Its translation is CASSLGSGGAEDTQYF.

This clonotype showed up many times. V usage is TRBV7-2 and J usage is TRBJ1-5; D remains unclear. This CDR3 has 12 residues. With 2 bases removed from V and 6 bases from J, the gap between germline ends came to 5 bases. Germline CDR1 SGHTA, CDR2 FQGNSA. The CDR3 bases are TGTGCCAGCAGCTTATACACTCAGCCCCAGCATTTT. The encoded protein is CASSLYTQPQHF.

The chain links TRBV27 to TRBJ2-3; 14 nucleotides align to TRBD2. CDR1 is MNHEY, CDR2 SMNVEV, per germline (reference sequence). V was clipped by 8 bases and J by 1 base; unmatched bases: 5. The CDR3 sequence is 16 residues long. CDR3 nucleotide sequence: TGTGCCAGCCGGGGACTAGCGGGGGCCGGCACAGATACGCAGTATTTT. Its translation is CASRGLAGAGTDTQYF.

This clonotype was counted a few times. The junction and the germline gene differ at one end; a read error may be behind it. The chain recombines TRBV20-1 with TRBJ2-3; TRBD2 might be the D (5 bases). Per the germline V gene, CDR1 is DFQATT and CDR2 is SNEGSKA (reference sequence). The CDR3 is made up of 15 amino acids. CDR3 residues: CSSSGISRATHTQYF. In nucleotides, the CDR3 is TGCAGCAGCAGCGGTATAAGCCGGGCCACACATACGCAGTATTTT.

The chain joins TRBV20-1 to TRBJ2-7; 8 bases fit TRBD1. Trimming took 5 bases from V and 2 from J; bases not matched to a gene: 5. Germline CDR1 is DFQATT and CDR2 is SNEGSKA (reference sequence). CDR3 length: 13 residues. The CDR3 loop reads CSAPDRDPYEQYF. CDR3 bases: TGCAGTGCTCCGGACAGGGACCCCTACGAGCAGTACTTC.

This sequence joins TRBV5-1 and TRBJ2-1, with a possible D match to TRBD1 (5 bases). CDR3 length: 13 residues. Between the trimmed V and J ends, which lost 0 bases and 9 bases, there was a span of 10 bases. From germline, CDR1 is SGHRS and CDR2 YFSETQ. Written as DNA, the CDR3 is TGCGCCAGCAGCTTGGCCGCCCAGGGTGAGCAGTTCTTC. It is translated as CASSLAAQGEQFF.

This clonotype was seen only a few times. The chain links TRBV15 to TRBJ2-7, with D possibly being TRBD1 (5 bases). This CDR3 region has 15 residues. Trimming left V 1 base short and J 1 base short, with 11 bases between. CDR1 LNHNV and CDR2 YYDKDF come from the germline V gene (reference sequence). In DNA, the CDR3 is TGTGCCACCAGCAGAGCCCCCCCAGGGTCCTACGAGCAGTACTTC. Its translation: CATSRAPPGSYEQYF.

This sequence joins TRBV12-3 or TRBV12-4 and TRBJ2-1, with 7 positions matching TRBD2. With V trimmed by 7 bases and J by 10 bases, 16 bases remained unmatched. The CDR3 contains 15 residues. Here the CDR3 DNA reads TGTGCCAGCATGTCGGCGGGAGCAACCGGGGGGGAGCAGTTCTTC. Translated, it gives CASMSAGATGGEQFF.

The chain couples TRBV9 to TRBJ2-1, with D possibly matching TRBD1 (5 bases). The CDR3 has 14 amino acids. Trimming shortened V by 3 bases and J by 8 bases, and 15 bases separated the two germline ends. Per the germline V gene, CDR1 is SGDLS and CDR2 is YYNGEE. CDR3 sequence reads: CASSGGATGDEQFF. The CDR3 DNA reads as TGTGCCAGCAGCGGTGGGGCAACGGGCGATGAGCAGTTCTTC.

Only a few counts were recorded for this clonotype. The V and J genes are TRBV5-1 and TRBJ2-5; D unresolved. The CDR3 contains 12 residues. Germline V gene sequence: CDR1 SGHRS, CDR2 YFSETQ. Deletions cut 2 bases from V and 5 bases from J, with 7 bases between. CDR3 in amino acids: CASSLFMETQYF. In DNA, the CDR3 is TGCGCCAGCAGCTTATTCATGGAGACCCAGTACTTC.

The V call is TRBV20-1, the J call TRBJ2-2; D perhaps matches TRBD1 (5 bases). The CDR3 runs to 14 residues. Germline CDR1 reads DFQATT; CDR2 reads SNEGSKA (reference sequence). Between the trimmed V and J ends, which lost 5 bases and 0 bases, there was a span of 10 bases. The CDR3 DNA sequence: TGCAGTGCTCGGACATACACGAACACCGGGGAGCTGTTTTTT. Translating it yields CSARTYTNTGELFF.

The J gene is TRBJ1-1, the V gene TRBV6-5, with D possibly TRBD1 on 5 matching bases. Trimming left V 0 bases short and J 4 bases short, with 15 bases between. Germline lookup yields CDR1 MNHEY and CDR2 SVGAGI. This CDR3 is 16 amino acids long. The CDR3 DNA is TGTGCCAGCAGTTACTCCCGCGGCGGGGGAATCACTGAAGCTTTCTTT. Its translation: CASSYSRGGGITEAFF.

This clonotype has ten or more counts. The chain carries TRBV5-1 and TRBJ2-1, with 7 bases that match TRBD2. This CDR3 region has 13 residues. The germline CDR1 and CDR2 sequences are SGHRS and YFSETQ. The ends lost 3 bases at V and 6 bases at J; junction bases unmatched: 3. This CDR3 reads CASSSTSVNEQFF. CDR3 bases: TGCGCCAGCAGCTCTACTAGCGTCAATGAGCAGTTCTTC.

This clonotype showed up many times. The rearrangement links TRBV20-1 to TRBJ2-5; the match to TRBD1 covers 8 bases. V lost 4 bases and J lost 2; bases outside the gene matches: 3. The CDR3 runs 13 residues. Looked up from germline, CDR1 is DFQATT and CDR2 is SNEGSKA (reference sequence). CDR3 amino acids: CSANDRGQETQYF. The CDR3 nucleotides are TGCAGTGCTAACGACAGGGGTCAAGAGACCCAGTACTTC.

The table lists this clonotype with a few counts. This chain uses TRBV5-6 with TRBJ1-5; no reliable D call. CDR3 length: 14 amino acids. With 5 bases removed from V and 6 bases from J, the gap between germline ends came to 15 bases. Germline V gives CDR1 SGHDT, CDR2 YYEEEE. CDR3 in DNA: TGTGCCAGCAGTAGGATGTATCTAAGTCAGCCCCAGCATTTT. This codes for CASSRMYLSQPQHF.

CDR3 amino acids: CASSLVRRRDNSPLHF. The CDR3 DNA sequence: TGTGCCAGCAGTCTGGTCCGAAGGAGAGATAATTCACCCCTCCACTTT. The chain combines TRBV6-2 or TRBV6-3 with TRBJ1-6; D is uncertain. V was pared by 5 bases and J by 5 bases, with 16 bases between. CDR3 length equals 16 residues. The germline V gene encodes CDR1 MNHEY and CDR2 SVGEGT.

Only a few counts were recorded for this clonotype. The chain recombines TRBV24-1 with TRBJ2-3, with 8 bases that match TRBD2. After removal of 5 bases from V and 5 bases from J, the junction contained 5 bases not matched to a gene. The germline CDR1 and CDR2 sequences are KGHDR and SFDVKD. This CDR3 comprises 14 residues. CDR3 sequence reads: CATSAPREGDTQYF. In nucleotides, the CDR3 is TGTGCCACCAGTGCCCCCCGGGAGGGAGATACGCAGTATTTT.